This is a list of T cell receptor beta chains from one sample in a study of shared clonotypes between healthy human individuals. Data came from immunoSEQ multiplex PCR; TCRdb stores just in-frame clones and leaves some out. The sample comprises over a million clones, about 80% of which are singletons, and under 0.6% rests with the top ten. The sample consisted of memory CD4+ T cells from PBMCs. The receptors originated from a man aged 18 to 35 in good health. Some clones in this sample may be carry-over from other donors' samples. CDR3s leave out the opening cysteine and the closing phenylalanine or tryptophan. Clone size appears in some rows only: once, few, many, or a class for an expanded clone.

. TRBV14 ASSQDRRLAGGLPGTGELF
. TRBV7-2 ASSSDRTPTYGYT
. TRBV2 ASSEAVAGELF
. TRBV4-3 ASSQDQGLPIY
. TRBV25-1 ASSELRQGNEQF
. TRBV9 ASSVGNSFTETQY
. TRBV5-8 ASSLVASGRGSYEQY
. TRBV2 ASSGQVYEQY
. TRBV5-4 ASSLGASMPQPQH
. TRBV7-9 ASSLGVSTDTQY
once TRBV6-1 ASSPQGPEAF
once TRBV7-2 ASSLAGMSGIGWSEQF
. TRBV29-1 SVSATAYRNTEAF
. TRBV11-3 ASSLGSGGLHEQY
. TRBV2 ASSVGGNTEAF
. TRBV4-1 ASSQGRDLATNEKLF
. TRBV6-5 ASKPWAGGTYEQY
. TRBV29-1 SVVRGDRAPFYEQY
. TRBV15 ATSPRGGEQF
. TRBV5-1 ASSSGPEGETQY
once TRBV7-9 ASSLGAGANVLT
. TRBV28 ASRGQGARTYEQY
. TRBV2 ASRDGIPSETQY
. TRBV30 AWSAGTPGLAGVSSYNEQF
. TRBV5-5 ASSLGTGRDTGELF
. TRBV30 AWSVGRKPGANVLT
. TRBV2 ASRGLTAGELF
. TRBV7-7 ASSLAKRETQY